These T cell receptor beta chains were read from a single sample in a study of Tregs in tolerant kidney transplant recipients. Method: immunoSEQ multiplex PCR; TCRdb's copy keeps in-frame clones and lacks some. The table records about 60,000 clones, approximately 92% of them present only once. Here the sequenced sample was CD8+ T cells from blood, taken before the transplant. These receptors originate from a human donor who received a combined kidney and bone marrow transplant. CDR3s include the opening cysteine and the closing phenylalanine or tryptophan. D genes are given only for firm matches. Not all rows give a size; the values are once, few, many and, for expanded clones, a class.

V	size	D	J	CDR3	DNA
TRBV6-1	NA	NA	TRBJ2-2	CASSEVSGTRELFF	TGTGCCAGCAGTGAAGTTTCAGGTACCCGGGAGCTGTTTTTT
TRBV6-1	NA	NA	TRBJ1-1	CASIQGPTEAFF	TGTGCCAGCATCCAGGGGCCCACTGAAGCTTTCTTT
TRBV5-6	once	TRBD1	TRBJ1-5	CASSFAGTGNQPQHF	TGTGCCAGCAGCTTCGCCGGGACAGGGAATCAGCCCCAGCATTTT
TRBV6-5	NA	TRBD1	TRBJ1-6	CASSPGTGGNSPLHF	TGTGCCAGCAGTCCCGGGACAGGGGGCAATTCACCCCTCCACTTT
TRBV6-6	NA	TRBD1	TRBJ2-7	CASSSLTGQSYEQYF	TGTGCCAGCAGTTCCCTAACGGGACAGTCCTACGAGCAGTACTTC
TRBV15	NA	TRBD2	TRBJ2-1	CATSRGLGLADARSYNEQFF	TGTGCCACCAGCAGAGGGTTGGGACTAGCGGATGCTAGGTCCTACAATGAGCAGTTCTTC
TRBV19	NA	TRBD2	TRBJ2-3	CASSSGGADTQYF	TGTGCCAGTAGTAGCGGGGGGGCAGATACGCAGTATTTT
TRBV4-3	NA	TRBD2	TRBJ2-1	CASSQVAGGYNEQFF	TGCGCCAGCAGCCAAGTGGCGGGGGGGTACAATGAGCAGTTCTTC
TRBV9	NA	NA	TRBJ2-7	CASSEGGTRSYEQYF	TGTGCCAGCAGCGAGGGCGGGACTCGCTCCTACGAGCAGTACTTC
TRBV9	NA	TRBD1	TRBJ1-2	CASSVVTGVVYGYTF	TGTGCCAGCAGCGTAGTGACAGGGGTGGTATATGGCTACACCTTC
TRBV18	NA	TRBD2	TRBJ2-7	CASSPQSSGGIYEQYF	TGTGCCAGCTCACCACAGAGTAGCGGGGGTATCTACGAGCAGTACTTC
TRBV9	NA	TRBD1	TRBJ1-2	CASVTGRYGYTF	TGTGCCAGTGTGACAGGGCGGTATGGCTACACCTTC
TRBV19	NA	TRBD1	TRBJ1-2	CASNSWGTGSPTNYGYTF	TGTGCCAGTAACTCCTGGGGGACAGGGAGCCCAACTAACTATGGCTACACCTTC
TRBV9	NA	NA	TRBJ1-2	CASSVGHYGYTF	TGTGCCAGCAGCGTGGGGCACTATGGCTACACCTTC
TRBV11-3	once	TRBD2	TRBJ2-1	CASSLGGGSSYNEQFF	TGTGCCAGCAGCTTAGGGGGAGGGAGCTCCTACAATGAGCAGTTCTTC
TRBV13	NA	NA	TRBJ1-6	CASSPGRSPLHF	TGTGCCAGCAGCCCCGGTCGGTCACCCCTCCACTTT
TRBV27	NA	NA	TRBJ2-2	CASSLGRELFF	TGTGCCAGCAGTTTAGGCCGGGAGCTGTTTTTT
TRBV28	NA	NA	TRBJ1-6	CASSAEQGDYNSPLHF	TGTGCCAGCAGTGCGGAACAGGGTGACTATAATTCACCCCTCCACTTT
TRBV30	NA	NA	TRBJ2-2	CAWSVHSGELFF	TGTGCCTGGAGTGTACATTCCGGGGAGCTGTTTTTT
TRBV13	few	NA	TRBJ2-1	CASSSHPGGEQFF	TGTGCCAGCAGCTCCCACCCCGGCGGAGAGCAGTTCTTC
TRBV5-6	NA	NA	TRBJ2-4	CASSPGIAKNIQYF	TGTGCCAGCAGCCCAGGGATAGCCAAAAACATTCAGTACTTC
TRBV4-2	NA	TRBD2	TRBJ2-1	CASSQDDRGSLGNEQFF	TGTGCCAGCAGCCAAGATGATCGCGGGAGCCTCGGCAATGAGCAGTTCTTC
TRBV7-2	NA	NA	TRBJ2-4	CASSFRGDIQYF	TGTGCCAGCAGCTTCAGGGGGGACATTCAGTACTTC
TRBV6-1	NA	NA	TRBJ2-7	CASLSVYEQYF	TGTGCCAGCCTTAGTGTCTACGAGCAGTACTTC
TRBV7-9	NA	NA	TRBJ2-7	CASEYRDYEQYF	TGTGCCAGCGAGTACAGGGACTACGAGCAGTACTTC
TRBV27	NA	TRBD2	TRBJ2-7	CASSYGGDYEQYF	TGTGCCAGCAGTTACGGGGGGGATTACGAGCAGTACTTC
TRBV7-9	NA	NA	TRBJ2-2	CAYPLADTGELFF	TGTGCCTACCCGCTAGCTGATACCGGGGAGCTGTTTTTT
TRBV2	once	NA	TRBJ2-1	CASSDPLSSYNEQFF	TGTGCCAGCAGTGACCCACTGAGCTCCTACAATGAGCAGTTCTTC
TRBV29-1	NA	TRBD2	TRBJ2-7	CSVQGTSSYEQYF	TGCAGCGTTCAGGGGACTAGCTCCTACGAGCAGTACTTC
TRBV19	NA	TRBD1	TRBJ2-7	CASSIQQGGYEQYF	TGTGCCAGTAGTATCCAACAGGGGGGCTACGAGCAGTACTTC
TRBV7-6	NA	NA	TRBJ2-7	CASSLETGSSYEQYF	TGTGCCAGCAGCTTAGAGACGGGTTCGTCCTACGAGCAGTACTTC
TRBV7-8	NA	TRBD2	TRBJ2-1	CASSLVSLAGGMRYNEQFF	TGTGCCAGCAGCTTAGTATCACTAGCGGGAGGGATGAGATACAATGAGCAGTTCTTC
TRBV19	NA	NA	TRBJ2-1	CASCITGGPRYNEQFF	TGTGCCAGTTGCATTACCGGGGGTCCTCGATACAATGAGCAGTTCTTC
TRBV1	NA	NA	TRBJ2-6	CTSSDQGLCTSRANVLTF	TGCACCAGCAGCGATCAGGGTTTGTGCACAAGTCGGGCCAACGTCCTGACTTTC
TRBV27	NA	NA	TRBJ2-7	CASSLSPMTDQYF	TGTGCCAGCAGTTTATCCCCTATGACAGATCAGTACTTC